The following is a T cell receptor (beta chain) sequence with its context. The data originate from a study of T cell changes during pregnancy in multiple sclerosis. TCRdb's copy holds only in-frame clones and misses some; the assay was immunoSEQ multiplex PCR. The profile covers just under 65,000 clones, with around 96% appearing a single time and about 2.3% taken by the ten largest. V shed 6 bases, J shed 5 bases, and the junction held 9 bases outside the gene matches. CDR3 length equals 15 residues. CDR1 SEHNR and CDR2 FQNEAQ come from the germline V gene (reference sequence). Sequenced here: CD8+ T cells from peripheral blood mononuclear cells, sampled after pregnancy. The sequence was obtained from a female donor with multiple sclerosis, enrolled in a pregnancy study. The chain uses TRBV7-9 and TRBJ2-3, with 9 bases aligning to TRBD1. This CDR3 reads CASSSVGTGQDTQYF. CDR3 bases: TGTGCCAGCAGTTCAGTGGGGACAGGGCAAGATACGCAGTATTTT.